The sequence of this T cell receptor (beta chain) was determined in a study of T cell clonality in common variable immunodeficiency. Study-wide results and caveats: Repertoire-complication correlations in CVID were limited by patient heterogeneity.

Using immunoSEQ multiplex PCR, the repertoire was profiled, and TCRdb retains in-frame clones only, with some absent. The sample shows fewer than 75,000 clones, no singletons; the ten largest hold roughly 1.5%. This clone showed up many times. Its specificity is not known. The read ends 3 residues before the CDR3 terminus; that terminus is restored from the germline J gene. Unmatched junction bases numbered 8, after V lost 1 base and J lost 6 bases. The CDR3 consists of 15 residues. CDR1 is GTSNPN and CDR2 is SVGIG in the germline V gene (reference sequence). The material sequenced was peripheral blood mononuclear cells. The chain couples TRBV30 to TRBJ1-4, with 7 bases fitting TRBD1. This TCR came from a person aged 18 to 70 in good health. The CDR3 is CAWSAYTGEDEKLFF. The part of the CDR3 DNA that was read is TGTGCCTGGAGTGCCTATACAGGGGAGGATGAAAAA. Full variable domain (rest looked up from reference TRBV30 and TRBJ1-4): SQTIHQWPATLVQPVGSPLSLECTVEGTSNPNLYWYRQAAGRGLQLLFYSVGIGQISSEVPQNLSASRPQDRQFILSSKKLLLSDSGFYLCAWSAYTGEDEKLFFGSGTQLSVL.